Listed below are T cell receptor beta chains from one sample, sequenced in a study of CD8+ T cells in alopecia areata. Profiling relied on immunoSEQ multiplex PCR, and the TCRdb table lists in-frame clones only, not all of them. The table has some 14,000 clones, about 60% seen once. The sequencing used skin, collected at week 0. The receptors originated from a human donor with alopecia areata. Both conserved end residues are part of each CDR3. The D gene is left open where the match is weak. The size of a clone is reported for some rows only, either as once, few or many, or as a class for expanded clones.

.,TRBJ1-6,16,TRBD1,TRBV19,CASGDRQSSYNSPLHF,TGTGCCAGTGGGGACAGGCAGAGCTCCTATAATTCACCCCTCCACTTT
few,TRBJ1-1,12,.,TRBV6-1,CASRDLQPAAFF,TGTGCCAGCAGGGATCTCCAACCGGCGGCTTTCTTT
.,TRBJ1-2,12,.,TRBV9,CASSPEEVGYTF,TGTGCCAGCAGCCCAGAAGAAGTTGGCTACACCTTC
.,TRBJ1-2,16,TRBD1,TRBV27,CASSATGTGLIYGYTF,TGTGCCAGCAGTGCCACCGGGACAGGGTTAATCTATGGCTACACCTTC
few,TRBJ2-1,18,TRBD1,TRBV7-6,CASSLTFGTGSSYNEQFF,TGTGCCAGCAGCTTGACATTCGGGACAGGGAGCTCCTACAATGAGCAGTTCTTC
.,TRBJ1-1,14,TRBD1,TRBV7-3,CASSPSGGVTEAFF,TGTGCCAGCAGCCCATCAGGGGGGGTCACTGAAGCTTTCTTT
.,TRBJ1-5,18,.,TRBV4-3,CASSQDAPLGRVNQPQHF,TGCGCCAGCAGCCAAGATGCCCCTTTGGGGAGGGTCAACCAGCCCCAGCATTTT
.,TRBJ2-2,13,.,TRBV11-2,CASSLVYTGELFF,TGTGCCAGCAGCTTAGTCTACACCGGGGAGCTGTTTTTT
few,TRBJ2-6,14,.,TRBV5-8,CASSFGYGANVLTF,TGTGCCAGCAGCTTCGGGTATGGGGCCAACGTCCTGACTTTC
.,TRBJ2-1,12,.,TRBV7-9,CASSRGYNEQFF,TGTGCCAGCAGCCGGGGCTACAATGAGCAGTTCTTC
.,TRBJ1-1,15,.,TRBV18,CASSPGRQVNTEAFF,TGTGCCAGCTCACCGGGGAGACAGGTGAACACTGAAGCTTTCTTT
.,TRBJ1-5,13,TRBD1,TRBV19,CASSTGVSGPQHF,TGTGCCAGTAGCACAGGGGTTTCGGGGCCCCAGCATTTT
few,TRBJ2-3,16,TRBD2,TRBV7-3,CASSLGGGGGPDTQYF,TGTGCCAGCAGCTTGGGCGGGGGTGGCGGACCAGATACGCAGTATTTT
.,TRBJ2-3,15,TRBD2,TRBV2,CASSEASGGQDTQYF,TGTGCCAGCAGTGAGGCTAGCGGGGGTCAAGATACGCAGTATTTT
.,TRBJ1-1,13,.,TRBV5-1,CASCYDRNTEAFF,TGCGCCAGCTGCTATGACAGGAACACTGAAGCTTTCTTT
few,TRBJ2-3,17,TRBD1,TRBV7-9,CASSPGWGQGSTDTQYF,TGTGCCAGCAGCCCCGGCTGGGGACAGGGGTCCACAGATACGCAGTATTTT
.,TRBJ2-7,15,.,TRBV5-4,CASSPSVGSSYEQYF,TGCGCCAGCAGCCCCTCCGTGGGGAGCTCCTACGAGCAGTACTTC
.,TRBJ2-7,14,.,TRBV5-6,CASSLDSWAYEQYF,TGTGCCAGCAGCTTGGACAGTTGGGCCTACGAGCAGTACTTC
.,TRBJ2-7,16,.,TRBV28,CASSPPRTFPSYEQYF,TGTGCCAGCAGTCCTCCTCGGACATTCCCTTCCTACGAGCAGTACTTC
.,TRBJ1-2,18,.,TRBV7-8,CASSPVVRVRGTNYGYTF,TGTGCCAGCAGCCCGGTGGTCAGGGTTAGGGGCACTAACTATGGCTACACCTTC
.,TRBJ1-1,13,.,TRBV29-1,CSVDGGANTEAFF,TGCAGCGTTGATGGGGGCGCGAACACTGAAGCTTTCTTT
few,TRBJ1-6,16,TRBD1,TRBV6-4,CATVRQGKEDNSPLHF,TGTGCCACGGTCAGACAGGGGAAAGAAGATAATTCACCCCTCCACTTT
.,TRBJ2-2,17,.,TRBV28,CASSPNRPVIFTGELFF,TGTGCCAGCAGTCCCAACCGCCCGGTCATCTTCACCGGGGAGCTGTTTTTT
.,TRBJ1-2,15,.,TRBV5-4,CASSRWGAEGYGYTF,TGTGCCAGCAGCAGGTGGGGGGCCGAGGGCTATGGCTACACCTTC
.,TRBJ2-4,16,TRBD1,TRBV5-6,CASSLGAGTGKNIQYF,TGTGCCAGCAGCTTGGGGGCCGGGACAGGGAAGAACATTCAGTACTTC
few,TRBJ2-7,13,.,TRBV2,CASSDPASYEQYF,TGTGCCAGCAGTGATCCAGCGTCCTACGAGCAGTACTTC
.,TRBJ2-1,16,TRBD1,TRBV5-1,CASSSLPGQGYNEQFF,TGCGCCAGCTCCTCCCTCCCGGGACAGGGGTACAATGAGCAGTTCTTC
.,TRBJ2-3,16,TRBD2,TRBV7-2,CASSLGRGEGTDTQYF,TGTGCCAGCAGCTTAGGACGGGGGGAGGGCACAGATACGCAGTATTTT
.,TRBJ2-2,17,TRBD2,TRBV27,CASSLSWYASGSGELFF,TGTGCCAGCAGTTTATCCTGGTACGCTAGCGGCTCCGGGGAGCTGTTTTTT